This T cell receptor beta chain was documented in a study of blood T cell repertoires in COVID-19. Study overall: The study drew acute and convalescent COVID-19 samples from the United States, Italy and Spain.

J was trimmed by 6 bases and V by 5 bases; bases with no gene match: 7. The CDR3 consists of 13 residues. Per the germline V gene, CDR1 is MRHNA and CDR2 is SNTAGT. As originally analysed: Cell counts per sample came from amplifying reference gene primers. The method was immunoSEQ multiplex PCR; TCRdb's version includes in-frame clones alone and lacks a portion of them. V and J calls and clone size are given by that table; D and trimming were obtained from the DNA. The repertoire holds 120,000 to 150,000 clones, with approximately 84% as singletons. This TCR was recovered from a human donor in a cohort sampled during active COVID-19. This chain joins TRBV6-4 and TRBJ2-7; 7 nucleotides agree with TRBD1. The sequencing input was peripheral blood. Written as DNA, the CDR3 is TGTGCCAGCAGTTTAAACAGGGGTACCGAGCAGTACTTC. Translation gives CASSLNRGTEQYF.